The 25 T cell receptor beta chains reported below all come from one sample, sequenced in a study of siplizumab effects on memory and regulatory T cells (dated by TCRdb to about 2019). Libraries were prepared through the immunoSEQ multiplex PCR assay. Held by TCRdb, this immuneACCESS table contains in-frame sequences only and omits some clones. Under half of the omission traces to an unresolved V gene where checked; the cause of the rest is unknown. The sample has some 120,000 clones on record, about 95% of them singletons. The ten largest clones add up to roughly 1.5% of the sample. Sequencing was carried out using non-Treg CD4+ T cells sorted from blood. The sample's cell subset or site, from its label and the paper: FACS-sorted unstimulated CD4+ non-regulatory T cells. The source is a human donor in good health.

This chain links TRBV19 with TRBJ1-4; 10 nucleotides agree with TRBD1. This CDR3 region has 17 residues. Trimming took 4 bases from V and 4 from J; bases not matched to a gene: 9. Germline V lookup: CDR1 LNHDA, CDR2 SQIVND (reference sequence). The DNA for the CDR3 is TGTGCCAGTAGTACCGGGACAGGGGCCCGTCATAATGAAAAACTGTTTTTT. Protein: CASSTGTGARHNEKLFF.

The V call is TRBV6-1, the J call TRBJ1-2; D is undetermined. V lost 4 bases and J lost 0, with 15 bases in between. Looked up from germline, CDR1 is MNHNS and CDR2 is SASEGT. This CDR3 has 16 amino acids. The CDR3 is CASSVAGFGTNYGYTF. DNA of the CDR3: TGTGCCAGCAGTGTCGCGGGGTTCGGGACTAACTATGGCTACACCTTC.

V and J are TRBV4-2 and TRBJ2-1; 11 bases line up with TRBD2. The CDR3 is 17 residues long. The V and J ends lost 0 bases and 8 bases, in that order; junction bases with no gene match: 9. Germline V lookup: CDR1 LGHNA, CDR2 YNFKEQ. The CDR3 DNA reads TGTGCCAGCAGCCAAGATGTGGCTAGCGGGAGGAGAGATGAGCAGTTCTTC. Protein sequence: CASSQDVASGRRDEQFF.

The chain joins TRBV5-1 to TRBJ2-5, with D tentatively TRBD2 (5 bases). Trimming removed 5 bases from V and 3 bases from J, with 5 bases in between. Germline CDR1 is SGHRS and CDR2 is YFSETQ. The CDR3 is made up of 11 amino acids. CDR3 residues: CASRGEETQYF. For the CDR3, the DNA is TGCGCCAGCAGGGGAGAAGAGACCCAGTACTTC.

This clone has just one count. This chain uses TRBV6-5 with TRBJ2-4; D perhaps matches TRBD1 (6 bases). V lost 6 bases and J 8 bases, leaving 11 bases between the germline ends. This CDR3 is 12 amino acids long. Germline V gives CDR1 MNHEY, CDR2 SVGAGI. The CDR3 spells CASSNSGDIQYF. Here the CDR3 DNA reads TGTGCCAGCAGCAATTCAGGGGACATTCAGTACTTC.

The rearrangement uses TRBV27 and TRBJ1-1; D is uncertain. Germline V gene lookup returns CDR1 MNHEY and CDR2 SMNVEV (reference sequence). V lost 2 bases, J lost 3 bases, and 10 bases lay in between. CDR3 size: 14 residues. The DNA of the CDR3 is TGTGCCAGCAGTTTAGTTCAAAGGTACACTGAAGCTTTCTTT. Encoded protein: CASSLVQRYTEAFF.

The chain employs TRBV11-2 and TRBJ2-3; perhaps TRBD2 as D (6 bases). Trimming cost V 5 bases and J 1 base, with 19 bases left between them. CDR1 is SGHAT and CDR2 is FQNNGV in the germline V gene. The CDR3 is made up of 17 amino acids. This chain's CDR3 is CASSQRVKPLGTDTQYF. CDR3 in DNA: TGTGCCAGCAGCCAGCGGGTAAAGCCCCTCGGCACAGATACGCAGTATTTT.

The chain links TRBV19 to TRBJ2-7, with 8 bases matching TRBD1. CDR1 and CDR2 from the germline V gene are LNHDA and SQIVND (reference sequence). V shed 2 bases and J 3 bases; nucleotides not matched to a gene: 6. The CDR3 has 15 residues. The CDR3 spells CASSIRQGLSYEQYF. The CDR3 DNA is TGTGCCAGTAGTATACGACAGGGGCTAAGCTACGAGCAGTACTTC.

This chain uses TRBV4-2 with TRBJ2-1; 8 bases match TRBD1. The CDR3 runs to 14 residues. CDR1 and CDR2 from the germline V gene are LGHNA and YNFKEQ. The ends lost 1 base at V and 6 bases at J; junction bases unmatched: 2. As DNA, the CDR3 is TGTGCCAGCAGCCAAGTTACAGGGGGCAATGAGCAGTTCTTC. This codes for CASSQVTGGNEQFF.

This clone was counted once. The CDR3 nucleotides read TGTGCCAGCAGCTCGGCGGGACTAGCGGGCGAAACCGGGGAGCTGTTTTTT. Encoded protein: CASSSAGLAGETGELFF. The chain has TRBV5-4 and TRBJ2-2; TRBD2 agrees at 12 bases. From germline, CDR1 is SGHNT and CDR2 YYREEE (reference sequence). Trimming at V came to 3 bases and at J to 5 bases, leaving 8 bases not matched to a gene. This CDR3 is built from 17 residues.

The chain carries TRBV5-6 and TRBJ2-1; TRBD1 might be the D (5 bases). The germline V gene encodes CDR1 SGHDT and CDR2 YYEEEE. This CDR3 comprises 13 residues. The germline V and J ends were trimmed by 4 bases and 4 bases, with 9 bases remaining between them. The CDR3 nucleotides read TGTGCCAGCAGCATGGACATATACAATGAGCAGTTCTTC. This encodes CASSMDIYNEQFF.

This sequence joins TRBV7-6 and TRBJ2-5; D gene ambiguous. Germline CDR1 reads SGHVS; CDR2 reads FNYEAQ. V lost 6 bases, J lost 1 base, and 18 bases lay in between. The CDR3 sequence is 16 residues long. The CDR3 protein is CASSPLSRSGQETQYF. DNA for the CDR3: TGTGCCAGCAGTCCTCTCTCCCGGAGTGGCCAAGAGACCCAGTACTTC.

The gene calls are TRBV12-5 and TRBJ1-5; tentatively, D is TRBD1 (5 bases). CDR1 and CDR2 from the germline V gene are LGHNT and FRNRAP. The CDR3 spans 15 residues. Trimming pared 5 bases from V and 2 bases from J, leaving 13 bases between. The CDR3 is CASGPGRGGNQPQHF. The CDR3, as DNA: TGTGCTAGTGGTCCGGGGCGTGGGGGCAATCAGCCCCAGCATTTT.

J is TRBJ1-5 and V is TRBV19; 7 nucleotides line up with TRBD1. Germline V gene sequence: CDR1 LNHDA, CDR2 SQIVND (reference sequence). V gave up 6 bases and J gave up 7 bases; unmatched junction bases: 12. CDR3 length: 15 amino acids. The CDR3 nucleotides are TGTGCCAGTAGCAGCCACAGACAGGGCGGGCAGCCCCAGCATTTT. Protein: CASSSHRQGGQPQHF.

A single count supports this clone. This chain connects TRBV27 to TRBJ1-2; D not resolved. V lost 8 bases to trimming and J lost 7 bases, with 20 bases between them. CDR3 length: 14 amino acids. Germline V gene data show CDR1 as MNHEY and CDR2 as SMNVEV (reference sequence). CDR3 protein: CASFAWEGRGGYTF. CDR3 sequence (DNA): TGTGCCAGCTTTGCCTGGGAGGGTAGAGGTGGCTACACCTTC.

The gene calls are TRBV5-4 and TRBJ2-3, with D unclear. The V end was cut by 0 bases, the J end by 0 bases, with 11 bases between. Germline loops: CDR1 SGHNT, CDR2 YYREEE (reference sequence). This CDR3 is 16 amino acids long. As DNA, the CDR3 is TGTGCCAGCAGCTTGGTCCTCGGAACTAGCACAGATACGCAGTATTTT. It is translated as CASSLVLGTSTDTQYF.

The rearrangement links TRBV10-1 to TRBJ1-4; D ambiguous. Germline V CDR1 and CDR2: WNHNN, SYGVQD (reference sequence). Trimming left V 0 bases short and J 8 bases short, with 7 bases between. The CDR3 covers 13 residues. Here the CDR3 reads CASSESGLEKLFF. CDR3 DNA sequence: TGCGCCAGCAGTGAGTCAGGGTTGGAAAAACTGTTTTTT.

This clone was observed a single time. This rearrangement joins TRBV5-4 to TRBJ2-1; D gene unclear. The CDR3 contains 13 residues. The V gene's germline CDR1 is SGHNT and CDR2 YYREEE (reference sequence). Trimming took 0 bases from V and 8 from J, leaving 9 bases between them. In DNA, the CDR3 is TGTGCCAGCAGCTTGGCTCCAACAGATGAGCAGTTCTTC. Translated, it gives CASSLAPTDEQFF.

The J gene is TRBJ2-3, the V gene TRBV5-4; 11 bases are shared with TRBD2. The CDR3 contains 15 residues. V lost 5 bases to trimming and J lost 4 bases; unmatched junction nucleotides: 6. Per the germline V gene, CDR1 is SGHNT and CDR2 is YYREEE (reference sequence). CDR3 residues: CASRTPLAGADTQYF. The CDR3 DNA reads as TGTGCCAGCAGAACCCCACTAGCGGGGGCAGATACGCAGTATTTT. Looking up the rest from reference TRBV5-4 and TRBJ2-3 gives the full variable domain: ETGVTQSPTHLIKTRGQQVTLRCSSQSGHNTVSWYQQALGQGPQFIFQYYREEENGRGNFPPRFSGLQFPNYSSELNVNALELDDSALYLCASRTPLAGADTQYFGPGTRLTVL.

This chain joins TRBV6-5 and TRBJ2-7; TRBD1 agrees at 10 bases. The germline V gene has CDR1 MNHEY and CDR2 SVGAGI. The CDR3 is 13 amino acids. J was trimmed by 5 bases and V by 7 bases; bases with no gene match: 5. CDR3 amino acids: CASNRQGAHEQYF. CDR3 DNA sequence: TGTGCCAGCAACCGACAGGGGGCCCACGAGCAGTACTTC.

The CDR3 sequence: CASSLGQGNYGYTF. The CDR3 DNA reads as TGCGCCAGCAGCTTGGGACAGGGCAACTATGGCTACACCTTC. The V gene is TRBV5-1, the J gene TRBJ1-2; TRBD1 agrees at 7 bases. This CDR3 spans 14 amino acids. Germline CDR1 and CDR2: SGHRS and YFSETQ. V shed 0 bases and J 2 bases; nucleotides not matched to a gene: 1.

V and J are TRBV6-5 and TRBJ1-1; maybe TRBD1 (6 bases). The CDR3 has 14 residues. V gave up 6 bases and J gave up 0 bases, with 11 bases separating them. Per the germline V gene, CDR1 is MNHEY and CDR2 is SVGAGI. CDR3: CASRVQGMNTEAFF. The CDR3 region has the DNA TGTGCCAGCAGGGTACAGGGAATGAACACTGAAGCTTTCTTT.

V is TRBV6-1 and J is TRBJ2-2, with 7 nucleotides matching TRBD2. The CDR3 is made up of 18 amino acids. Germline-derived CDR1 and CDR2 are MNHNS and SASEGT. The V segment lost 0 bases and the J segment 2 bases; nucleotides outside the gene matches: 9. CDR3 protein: CASSEALGGGANTGELFF. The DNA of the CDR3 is TGTGCCAGCAGTGAAGCGCTGGGGGGAGGGGCAAACACCGGGGAGCTGTTTTTT.

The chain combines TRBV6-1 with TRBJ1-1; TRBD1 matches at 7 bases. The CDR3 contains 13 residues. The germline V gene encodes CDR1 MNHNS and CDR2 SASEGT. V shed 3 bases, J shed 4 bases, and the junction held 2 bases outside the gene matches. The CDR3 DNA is TGTGCCAGCAGTGAGGGACAGATCACTGAAGCTTTCTTT. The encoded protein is CASSEGQITEAFF.

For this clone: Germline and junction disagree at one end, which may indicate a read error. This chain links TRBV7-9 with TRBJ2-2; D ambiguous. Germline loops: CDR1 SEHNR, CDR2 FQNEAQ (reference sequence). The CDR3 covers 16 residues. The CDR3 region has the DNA TGTGCCAGCAGGGATGGACGTCTAGGGAACGCCGGGGAGCTGTTTTTT. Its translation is CASRDGRLGNAGELFF.